This TCR beta chain was identified in a study of OX40 agonist ivuxolimab in advanced cancers. In the study overall: At doses from 0.01 to 10 mg/kg, patients were given intravenous ivuxolimab every 2 weeks. The dose-escalation group included hepatocellular carcinoma, melanoma, renal cell carcinoma and head and neck cancer.

Using immunoSEQ multiplex PCR, the repertoire was profiled, and TCRdb retains in-frame clones only, with some absent. The data hold some 86,000 clones, with less than 95% observed a single time. General study results and limits: At 0.1 to 3.0 mg/kg and by week 6, clonal expansion occurred in CD4+ and CD8+ blood T cells. Expanded clones were, on average, more numerous among CD8+ T cells than CD4+.

About this clone: Its specificity is not known.

The germline V gene encodes CDR1 MGHRA and CDR2 YSYEKL. Deletions cut 4 bases from V and 7 bases from J, with 10 bases between. The CDR3 covers 13 residues. The gene calls are TRBV4-1 and TRBJ1-4; D is unresolved. Sequenced material: CD4+ or CD8+ T cells sorted from blood, taken in a trial of the OX40 agonist ivuxolimab. The clonotype comes from an adult with an advanced solid tumor such as melanoma, head and neck, liver or kidney cancer. The CDR3 DNA sequence: TGCGCCAGCAGCCGGGAGCCAGGTGAAAAACTGTTTTTT. Translated, it gives CASSREPGEKLFF.